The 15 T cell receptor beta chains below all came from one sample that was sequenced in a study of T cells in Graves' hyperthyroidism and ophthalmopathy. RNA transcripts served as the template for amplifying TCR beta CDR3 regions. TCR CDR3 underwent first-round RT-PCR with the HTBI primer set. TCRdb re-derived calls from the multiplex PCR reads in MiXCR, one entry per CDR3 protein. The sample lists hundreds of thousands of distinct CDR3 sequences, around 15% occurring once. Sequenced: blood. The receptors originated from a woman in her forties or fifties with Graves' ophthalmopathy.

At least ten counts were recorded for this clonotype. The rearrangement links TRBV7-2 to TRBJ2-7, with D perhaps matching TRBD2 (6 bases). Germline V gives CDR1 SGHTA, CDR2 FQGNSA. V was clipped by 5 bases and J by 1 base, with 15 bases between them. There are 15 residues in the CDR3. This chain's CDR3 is CASSTALGRSYEQYF. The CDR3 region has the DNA TGTGCCAGCAGCACAGCGCTGGGGAGGTCCTACGAGCAGTACTTC.

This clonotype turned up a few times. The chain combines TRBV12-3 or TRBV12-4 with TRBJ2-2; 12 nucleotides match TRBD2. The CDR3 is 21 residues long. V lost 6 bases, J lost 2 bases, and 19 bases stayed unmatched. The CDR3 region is CASSLSYSTSGRSVNTGELFF. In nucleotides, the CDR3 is TGTGCCAGCAGCCTTAGTTATTCGACTAGCGGGAGAAGTGTAAACACCGGGGAGCTGTTTTTT.

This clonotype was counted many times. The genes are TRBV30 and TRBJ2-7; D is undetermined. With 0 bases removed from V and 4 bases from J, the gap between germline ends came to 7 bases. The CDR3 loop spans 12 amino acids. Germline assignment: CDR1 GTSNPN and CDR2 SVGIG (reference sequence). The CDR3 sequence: CAWSVLIYEQYF. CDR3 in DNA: TGTGCCTGGAGTGTGTTAATTTACGAGCAGTACTTC.

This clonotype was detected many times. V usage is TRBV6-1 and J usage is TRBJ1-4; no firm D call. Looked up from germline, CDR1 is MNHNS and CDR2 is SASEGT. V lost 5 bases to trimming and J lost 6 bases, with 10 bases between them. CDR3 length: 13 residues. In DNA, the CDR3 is TGTGCCAGCAGTCGCAGTCCTTATGAAAAACTGTTTTTT. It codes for CASSRSPYEKLFF.

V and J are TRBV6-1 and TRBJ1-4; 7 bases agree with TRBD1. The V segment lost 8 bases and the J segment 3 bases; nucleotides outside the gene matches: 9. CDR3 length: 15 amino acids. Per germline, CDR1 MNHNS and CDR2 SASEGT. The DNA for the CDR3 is TGTGCCAGCGGGACCCGCACAGGGGCTAATGAAAAACTGTTTTTT. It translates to CASGTRTGANEKLFF.

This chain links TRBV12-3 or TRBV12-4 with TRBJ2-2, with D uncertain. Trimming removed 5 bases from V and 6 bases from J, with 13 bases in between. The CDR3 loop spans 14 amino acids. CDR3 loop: CASSPSGVAGELFF. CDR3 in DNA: TGTGCCAGCAGTCCCAGTGGGGTCGCCGGGGAGCTGTTTTTT.

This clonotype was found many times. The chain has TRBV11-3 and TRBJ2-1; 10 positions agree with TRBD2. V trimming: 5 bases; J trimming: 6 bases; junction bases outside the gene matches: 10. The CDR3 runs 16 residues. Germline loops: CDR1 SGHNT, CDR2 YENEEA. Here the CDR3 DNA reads TGTGCCAGCAGCCCGAATCGATCTAGCGGGAGCAATGAGCAGTTCTTC. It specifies CASSPNRSSGSNEQFF.

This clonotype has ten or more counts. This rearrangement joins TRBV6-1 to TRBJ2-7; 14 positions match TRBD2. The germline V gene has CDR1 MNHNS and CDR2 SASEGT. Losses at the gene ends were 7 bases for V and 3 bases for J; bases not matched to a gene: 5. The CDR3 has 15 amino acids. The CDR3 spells CASIQGTSGSYEQYF. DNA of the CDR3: TGTGCCAGCATACAGGGGACTAGCGGGAGCTACGAGCAGTACTTC.

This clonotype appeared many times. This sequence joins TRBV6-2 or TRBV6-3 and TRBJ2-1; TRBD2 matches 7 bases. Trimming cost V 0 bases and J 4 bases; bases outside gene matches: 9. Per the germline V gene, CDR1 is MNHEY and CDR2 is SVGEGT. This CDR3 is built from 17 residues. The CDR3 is CASSYSRDYSIYNEQFF. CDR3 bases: TGTGCCAGCAGTTACTCCCGGGACTACAGTATATACAATGAGCAGTTCTTC.

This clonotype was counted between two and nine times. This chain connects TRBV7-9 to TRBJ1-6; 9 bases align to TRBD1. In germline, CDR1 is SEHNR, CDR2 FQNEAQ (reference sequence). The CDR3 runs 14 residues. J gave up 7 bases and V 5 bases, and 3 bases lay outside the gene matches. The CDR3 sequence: CASSATGGNSPLHF. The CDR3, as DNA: TGTGCCAGCAGCGCGACAGGGGGAAATTCACCCCTCCACTTT.

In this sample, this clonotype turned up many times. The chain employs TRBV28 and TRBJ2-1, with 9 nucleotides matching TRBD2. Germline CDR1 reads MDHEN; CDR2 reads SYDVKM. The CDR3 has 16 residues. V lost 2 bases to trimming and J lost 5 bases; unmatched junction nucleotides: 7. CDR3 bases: TGTGCCAGCAGTTTACGGCTAGCGGGACGAGACAATGAGCAGTTCTTC. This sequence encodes CASSLRLAGRDNEQFF.

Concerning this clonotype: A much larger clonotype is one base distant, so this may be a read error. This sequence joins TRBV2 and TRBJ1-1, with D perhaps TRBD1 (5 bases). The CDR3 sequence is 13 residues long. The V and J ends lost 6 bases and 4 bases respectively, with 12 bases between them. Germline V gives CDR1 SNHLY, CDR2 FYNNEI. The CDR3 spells CASRTELSTEAFF. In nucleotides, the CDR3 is TGTGCCAGCAGGACAGAACTGAGCACTGAAGCTTTCTTT.

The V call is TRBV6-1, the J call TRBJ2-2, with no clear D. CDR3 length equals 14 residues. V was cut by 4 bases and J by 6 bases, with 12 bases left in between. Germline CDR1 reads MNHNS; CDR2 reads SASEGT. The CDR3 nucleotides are TGTGCCAGCAGTGGAGAAGGATGGGCCGGGGAGCTGTTTTTT. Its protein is CASSGEGWAGELFF.

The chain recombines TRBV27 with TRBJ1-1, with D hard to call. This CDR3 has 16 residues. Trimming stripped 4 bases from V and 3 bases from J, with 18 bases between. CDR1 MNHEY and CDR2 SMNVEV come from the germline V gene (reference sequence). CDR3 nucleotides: TGTGCCAGCAGTTCCGAAGCGGGAACTATGGACACTGAAGCTTTCTTT. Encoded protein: CASSSEAGTMDTEAFF.

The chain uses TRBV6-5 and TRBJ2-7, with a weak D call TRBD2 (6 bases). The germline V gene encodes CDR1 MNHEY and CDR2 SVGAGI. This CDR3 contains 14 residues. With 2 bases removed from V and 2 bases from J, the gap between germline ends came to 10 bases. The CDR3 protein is CASSYGGKAYEQYF. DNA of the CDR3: TGTGCCAGCAGTTACGGCGGGAAGGCCTACGAGCAGTACTTC.